Presented here are 24 T cell receptor beta chains from one specimen sequenced in a study of T cell changes during pregnancy in multiple sclerosis. Produced via immunoSEQ multiplex PCR; TCRdb's table is partial and in-frame only. The sample carries 30,000 to 35,000 clones, about nine tenths recorded once. This sample comprised CD8+ T cells from peripheral blood mononuclear cells, obtained in the first trimester of pregnancy. These receptors were obtained from a female donor with multiple sclerosis, enrolled in a pregnancy study.

The genes are TRBV4-1 and TRBJ1-2; TRBD1 is a possible D gene (6 bases). V lost 0 bases to trimming and J lost 3 bases, with 8 bases between them. CDR1 MGHRA and CDR2 YSYEKL come from the germline V gene. CDR3 size: 14 residues. Here the CDR3 reads CASSQDRGDYGYTF. Written as DNA, the CDR3 is TGCGCCAGCAGCCAAGACAGGGGAGACTATGGCTACACCTTC.

The V and J genes are TRBV4-3 and TRBJ2-1; D remains ambiguous. Germline V lookup: CDR1 LGHNA, CDR2 YSLEER. V dropped 1 base and J dropped 4 bases, with 8 bases sitting between them. This CDR3 has 14 amino acids. Here the CDR3 DNA reads TGCGCCAGCAGCCAAGTGGGCCCTTACAATGAGCAGTTCTTC. Protein product: CASSQVGPYNEQFF.

This clone has only a few counts. CDR3 protein: CASSQVAQGIYEQYF. CDR3 coding DNA: TGCGCCAGCAGCCAAGTCGCCCAGGGGATTTACGAGCAGTACTTC. This chain links TRBV4-1 with TRBJ2-7; maybe TRBD1 (6 bases). Germline loops: CDR1 MGHRA, CDR2 YSYEKL. There are 15 residues in the CDR3. The V and J ends lost 1 base and 4 bases respectively, with 14 bases between them.

This chain joins TRBV9 and TRBJ1-3; TRBD1 might be the D (6 bases). The V gene's germline CDR1 is SGDLS and CDR2 YYNGEE. CDR3 length equals 15 residues. V lost 3 bases to trimming and J lost 4 bases, with 14 bases between them. The CDR3 DNA reads TGTGCCAGCAGCGCCTCAGGGGCAGGAGGAAACACCATATATTTT. Protein product: CASSASGAGGNTIYF. The entire variable domain, with the rest obtained from reference TRBV9 and TRBJ1-3, is as follows: DSGVTQTPKHLITATGQRVTLRCSPRSGDLSVYWYQQSLDQGLQFLIQYYNGEERAKGNILERFSAQQFPDLHSELNLSSLELGDSALYFCASSASGAGGNTIYFGEGSWLTVV.

The DNA of the CDR3 is TGTGCCAGCAGTTCCCTCGCGGGGGCGGGCACAGATACGCAGTATTTT. Translation gives CASSSLAGAGTDTQYF. The chain combines TRBV6-6 with TRBJ2-3; D may be TRBD2 (7 bases). CDR3 length: 16 amino acids. V gave up 4 bases and J gave up 1 base, with 15 bases separating them. The germline gives CDR1 MNHNY, CDR2 SVGAGI (reference sequence).

The J gene is TRBJ1-3, the V gene TRBV1; no check of the table's D call, TRBD1, against the DNA was made. TRBV1 is listed as a pseudogene. The CDR3 loop spans 15 amino acids. CDR3 region: CTSIPGNLGANTIYF. CDR3 DNA sequence: TGCACCAGCATCCCAGGCAACCTGGGGGCAAACACCATATATTTT.

The chain couples TRBV7-3 to TRBJ2-3; the match to TRBD2 covers 9 bases. Germline CDR1 is SGHTA and CDR2 is FQGTGA. The CDR3 consists of 15 residues. V shed 5 bases and J 0 bases; nucleotides not matched to a gene: 3. Written as DNA, the CDR3 is TGTGCCAGCAGCCCTAGCGGGGCGAGCACAGATACGCAGTATTTT. Translating gives CASSPSGASTDTQYF.

The chain employs TRBV15 and TRBJ2-7, with D possibly matching TRBD1 (6 bases). Germline values: CDR1 LNHNV, CDR2 YYDKDF (reference sequence). The CDR3 runs 13 residues. The ends were cut back, 5 bases at V and 0 bases at J, with 8 bases in the middle. The CDR3 spells CATSDRTSYEQYF. The CDR3 DNA is TGTGCCACCAGCGACAGGACCTCCTACGAGCAGTACTTC.

This sequence joins TRBV6-5 and TRBJ2-7, with TRBD1 matching over 7 bases. Germline CDR1 reads MNHEY; CDR2 reads SVGAGI. J gave up 3 bases and V 6 bases, and 2 bases lay outside the gene matches. The CDR3 totals 12 residues. The CDR3 is CASRTGLYEQYF. CDR3 in DNA: TGTGCCAGCAGGACAGGGCTCTACGAGCAGTACTTC.

The J gene is TRBJ2-5, the V gene TRBV6-6; D is possibly TRBD2 (6 bases). Germline V gene sequence: CDR1 MNHNY, CDR2 SVGAGI (reference sequence). V was cut by 8 bases and J by 11 bases, with 24 bases left in between. CDR3 length: 14 residues. CDR3 region: CASRSDMAGMEQYF. CDR3 nucleotide sequence: TGTGCCAGCCGTTCAGACATGGCGGGAATGGAGCAGTACTTC.

The V gene is TRBV11-1, the J gene TRBJ1-2, with D hard to call. V was pared by 3 bases and J by 4 bases, with 6 bases between. Per germline, CDR1 SGHAT and CDR2 FQDESV (reference sequence). The CDR3 loop spans 12 amino acids. The CDR3 reads CASSFSGYGYTF. In nucleotides, the CDR3 is TGTGCCAGCAGCTTTTCGGGCTATGGCTACACCTTC.

Concerning this clone itself: Other DNA sequences in this sample translate to the same CDR3. The V and J genes are TRBV6-5 and TRBJ2-7; D possibly corresponds to TRBD2 (6 bases). The V end was cut by 0 bases, the J end by 2 bases, with 8 bases between. The CDR3 sequence is 14 residues long. Germline-derived CDR1 and CDR2 are MNHEY and SVGAGI. The CDR3 sequence is CASSYSEGPYEQYF. The CDR3 DNA sequence: TGTGCCAGCAGTTACTCGGAGGGGCCCTACGAGCAGTACTTC.

V is TRBV7-6 and J is TRBJ2-2; D unclear. The CDR3 has 12 amino acids. V was pared by 2 bases and J by 5 bases, with 3 bases between. The germline gives CDR1 SGHVS, CDR2 FNYEAQ. The CDR3 nucleotides read TGTGCCAGCAGCTTATATACCGGGGAGCTGTTTTTT. Translated, it gives CASSLYTGELFF. The variable domain in full, with the rest retrieved from reference TRBV7-6 and TRBJ2-2, is GAGVSQSPRYKVTKRGQDVALRCDPISGHVSLYWYRQALGQGPEFLTYFNYEAQQDKSGLPNDRFSAERPEGSISTLTIQRTEQRDSAMYRCASSLYTGELFFGEGSRLTVL.

The rearrangement joins TRBV5-6 to TRBJ1-1, with D unclear. V gave up 5 bases and J gave up 1 base, with 18 bases separating them. This CDR3 has 16 residues. The germline V gene encodes CDR1 SGHDT and CDR2 YYEEEE. CDR3 DNA: TGTGCCAGCAGGAGACCAGTGAGCGGATGGAACACTGAAGCTTTCTTT. Translation: CASRRPVSGWNTEAFF.

The J gene is TRBJ2-3, the V gene TRBV2, with TRBD2 as a possible D gene (5 bases). V lost 6 bases, J lost 0 bases, and 13 bases lay in between. Germline CDR1 reads SNHLY; CDR2 reads FYNNEI. The CDR3 has 15 residues. CDR3 protein: CASSLGGPSTDTQYF. The CDR3 region has the DNA TGTGCCAGCAGCTTAGGCGGGCCTAGCACAGATACGCAGTATTTT.

The rearrangement uses TRBV29-1 and TRBJ2-5; weak D call: TRBD2 (5 bases). The tail of the sequence fits TRBJ2-7 better, so the J call may be wrong. Germline loops: CDR1 SQVTM, CDR2 ANQGSEA. The CDR3 covers 13 residues. CDR3 region: CSVGYGEGYEQYF. The CDR3 region has the DNA TGCAGCGTTGGGTACGGCGAGGGCTACGAGCAGTACTTC.

Remarks on this clone: Other nucleotide sequences from this sample produce the same CDR3. V and J are TRBV7-9 and TRBJ2-3; D possibly corresponds to TRBD2 (5 bases). Trimming shortened V by 4 bases and J by 1 base, and 6 bases separated the two germline ends. The CDR3 totals 13 residues. Per germline, CDR1 SEHNR and CDR2 FQNEAQ (reference sequence). CDR3 nucleotides: TGTGCCAGCAGCTCACTAGGCACAGATACGCAGTATTTT. Translated, it gives CASSSLGTDTQYF. Based on the CDR3 plus reference TRBV7-9 and TRBJ2-3, the full variable domain is DTGVSQNPRHKITKRGQNVTFRCDPISEHNRLYWYRQTLGQGPEFLTYFQNEAQLEKSRLLSDRFSAERPKGSFSTLEIQRTEQGDSAMYLCASSSLGTDTQYFGPGTRLTVL.

The V call is TRBV19, the J call TRBJ1-2, with D possibly TRBD1 on 5 matching bases. The CDR3 loop spans 12 amino acids. V was pared by 4 bases and J by 4 bases, with 7 bases between. Per germline, CDR1 LNHDA and CDR2 SQIVND (reference sequence). This CDR3 reads CASSSGGYGYTF. CDR3 coding DNA: TGTGCCAGTAGTAGCGGGGGCTATGGCTACACCTTC.

The chain uses TRBV2 and TRBJ2-5, with 11 bases aligning to TRBD2. The CDR3 totals 13 residues. The V segment lost 3 bases and the J segment 9 bases; nucleotides outside the gene matches: 3. CDR1 and CDR2 (germline): SNHLY, FYNNEI. The CDR3 region is CASSERTSGPQYF. The DNA for the CDR3 is TGTGCCAGCAGTGAGAGGACTAGCGGGCCCCAGTACTTC.

This clone came up once. The rearrangement joins TRBV7-3 to TRBJ2-3; D possibly corresponds to TRBD1 (6 bases). The germline V gene encodes CDR1 SGHTA and CDR2 FQGTGA. The ends were cut back, 5 bases at V and 4 bases at J, with 10 bases in the middle. The CDR3 extends over 13 amino acids. DNA for the CDR3: TGTGCCAGCAGCGCAACAGGGTCAGATACGCAGTATTTT. This translates into CASSATGSDTQYF.

The chain joins TRBV4-1 to TRBJ1-1; D remains ambiguous. The CDR3 has 15 residues. Germline CDR1 and CDR2: MGHRA and YSYEKL. V lost 0 bases and J lost 6, with 14 bases in between. CDR3 sequence reads: CASSQEPYRAAEAFF. CDR3 in DNA: TGCGCCAGCAGCCAAGAACCGTATCGAGCGGCTGAAGCTTTCTTT.

Notes on this clone: Additional DNA sequences in this sample encode the identical CDR3. This chain connects TRBV27 to TRBJ1-1; D remains ambiguous. Germline CDR1 MNHEY, CDR2 SMNVEV (reference sequence). Trimming pared 2 bases from V and 1 base from J, leaving 5 bases between. The CDR3 runs to 13 residues. The CDR3 bases are TGTGCCAGCAGTTTAGGAGAGAACACTGAAGCTTTCTTT. This sequence encodes CASSLGENTEAFF.

The sample holds one count of this clone. The chain links TRBV6-6 to TRBJ2-1; D not certain. Deletions cut 6 bases from V and 10 bases from J, with 13 bases between. Germline CDR1 and CDR2: MNHNY and SVGAGI (reference sequence). The CDR3 is made up of 12 amino acids. The CDR3 DNA sequence: TGTGCCAGCAGCCAAGGAGTCTGGGAGCAGTTCTTC. This encodes CASSQGVWEQFF.

The chain has TRBV6-5 and TRBJ1-3; tentatively, D is TRBD1 (6 bases). The V end lost 5 bases, the J end lost 6 bases, and 11 bases lay between the germline ends. Germline values: CDR1 MNHEY, CDR2 SVGAGI. This CDR3 has 13 amino acids. DNA for the CDR3: TGTGCCAGCAGTACAGGGAACGAAAACACCATATATTTT. This gives the protein CASSTGNENTIYF.